This T cell receptor beta chain was sequenced for a study of T cells expressing NK-cell markers. Overall study: CD3+CD56+NKG2C+, CD3+CD56+NKG2C- and CD3+CD56-NKG2C+ T cells, once sorted, supplied the TCR beta repertoires. Sequencing covered eight donors, seven HCMV-seropositive and one seronegative.

TCRdb reprocessed the 5' RACE reads, with one entry per CDR3 protein and no DNA. This table lists 20,000 to 25,000 distinct CDR3 sequences. The germline gives CDR1 SGHDT, CDR2 YYEEEE. This CDR3 has 12 amino acids. This sequence was found in a man aged 18-75 years in good health. Sequenced input: blood T cells: a sorted CD56 or NKG2C T cell subset, CD4+ or CD8+ T cells, or bulk PBMC T cells (not recorded which). The rearrangement joins TRBV5-6 to TRBJ1-2. Here the CDR3 reads CASSLGAYGYTF.